A selection of T cell receptor beta chains follows, all from one sample in a study of T-cell memory formation after mild COVID-19. TCRdb re-called the 5' RACE reads with MiXCR, one entry per CDR3 protein. The table includes 250,000 or so distinct CDR3 sequences, 7.5% to 10% detected once. The source material was PBMCs or a T cell subset sorted from them (not recorded which). These receptors all come from a man in his late teens or twenties who had mild COVID-19 (a few samples of this study predate the infection). Cell type and time point are not known. The CDR3 runs from the conserved cysteine through the conserved F or W. Each record gives: CDR3 length, J gene, V gene, clone size, D gene, CDR3 DNA, CDR3 protein. D genes are given only for firm matches. Some rows have no size entry. The others give once, few or many, or a class for an expanded clone.

16,TRBJ2-2,TRBV6-2/TRBV6-3,few,-,TGTGCCAGCAGTTACTCAGGGGTTCCATGGACCGGGGAGCTGTTTTTT,CASSYSGVPWTGELFF
12,TRBJ1-2,TRBV6-5,few,-,TGTGCCAGCAGTTACTTGGGCTATGGCTACACCTTC,CASSYLGYGYTF
12,TRBJ1-1,TRBV20-1,few,-,TGCAGTGCTCCTCCCAGGGAAGGTGAAGCTTTCTTT,CSAPPREGEAFF
12,TRBJ2-7,TRBV7-9,few,TRBD1,TGTGCCAGCAGGCGGACAGGGGACGAGCAGTACTTC,CASRRTGDEQYF
16,TRBJ1-2,TRBV7-2,few,-,TGTGCCAGCAGCTTAGGTCTCAGTCCGTCTTCATGGGGCTACACCTTC,CASSLGLSPSSWGYTF
19,TRBJ1-1,TRBV5-6,few,TRBD1,TGTGCCAGCAGCTTAACCCGTCCCCTGGGACAGGGACTGAACACTGAAGCTTTCTTT,CASSLTRPLGQGLNTEAFF
12,TRBJ2-1,TRBV20-1,-,-,TGCAGTGCTATTACAGGGAACAATGAGCAGTTCTTC,CSAITGNNEQFF
15,TRBJ1-1,TRBV12-3/TRBV12-4,few,-,TGTGCCAGCACCAGGAGGGTCGAAATGAACACTGAAGCTTTCTTT,CASTRRVEMNTEAFF
12,TRBJ1-2,TRBV2,-,-,TGTGCCAGCAGCCCTCCCCCCTATGGCTACACCTTC,CASSPPPYGYTF
14,TRBJ2-7,TRBV4-3,few,-,TGCGCCAGCAGTCAGGGGGGGATCGGCTACGAGCAGTACTTC,CASSQGGIGYEQYF
17,TRBJ2-5,TRBV11-2,-,TRBD2,TGTGCCAGCAGCTTAGTTCCGGCGGGGGGGCACCAAGAGACCCAGTACTTC,CASSLVPAGGHQETQYF
16,TRBJ2-5,TRBV18,-,-,TGTGCCAGCTCACCACCGCGGGGCCAAGGGAGAGAGACCCAGTACTTC,CASSPPRGQGRETQYF
15,TRBJ1-4,TRBV7-2,few,-,TGTGCCAGCAGCTTACGGTTTGCAACTAATGAAAAACTGTTTTTT,CASSLRFATNEKLFF
16,TRBJ1-4,TRBV11-2,few,TRBD1,TGTGCCAGCAGCTTAGCCTGGGACAGGGATCTTGAAAAACTGTTTTTT,CASSLAWDRDLEKLFF
14,TRBJ1-2,TRBV6-2/TRBV6-3,few,-,TGTGCCAGCAGCCCCGACGGAAATAACTATGGCTACACCTTC,CASSPDGNNYGYTF
14,TRBJ1-1,TRBV7-9,-,-,TGTGCCAGCAGCTTAGCACTTGAGAACACTGAAGCTTTCTTT,CASSLALENTEAFF
13,TRBJ2-7,TRBV5-1,many,TRBD1,TGCGCCAGCAGCCAGGACAGGTTCTACGAGCAGTACTTC,CASSQDRFYEQYF
17,TRBJ2-5,TRBV5-5,-,-,TGTGCCAGCAGCTTGAAGCAGCAGGGTTGGACGGGGGAGACCCAGTACTTC,CASSLKQQGWTGETQYF
13,TRBJ2-7,TRBV10-3,many,-,TGTGCCATCAGTGAGTCCGAGGGCGGCGAGCAGTACTTC,CAISESEGGEQYF
15,TRBJ1-4,TRBV7-8,-,TRBD1,TGTGCCAGCAGCCCAAGACAGGGAGGGAACGAAAAACTGTTTTTT,CASSPRQGGNEKLFF
13,TRBJ1-2,TRBV5-1,few,-,TGCGCCAGCAGCGCGGACAGAGCCGTAGGCTACACCTTC,CASSADRAVGYTF
13,TRBJ2-5,TRBV29-1,-,-,TGCAGCGCTGAGTGGGGTGGCCAAGAGACCCAGTACTTC,CSAEWGGQETQYF
14,TRBJ1-6,TRBV27,-,-,TGTGCCAGCAGTTCGAAGGCAGGACGATCACCCCTCCACTTT,CASSSKAGRSPLHF
13,TRBJ2-3,TRBV15,-,-,TGTGCCACCAGCAGAGGCGGGGTCTATACGCAGTATTTT,CATSRGGVYTQYF
13,TRBJ2-2,TRBV12-3/TRBV12-4,-,-,TGTGCCAGCAGTTTAACAGATTCCGGGGAGCTGTTTTTT,CASSLTDSGELFF
16,TRBJ1-2,TRBV7-2,-,-,TGTGCCAGCAGCCAGGTGGGGGGGCGCTTTGGCTATGGCTACACCTTC,CASSQVGGRFGYGYTF
19,TRBJ1-5,TRBV18,-,TRBD1,TGTGCCAGCTCACCAATGGGGACAGGGAGTCCGGGGATTTATCAGCCCCAGCATTTT,CASSPMGTGSPGIYQPQHF
16,TRBJ2-4,TRBV4-2,few,TRBD2,TGTGCCAGCAGCCAAGCTAGCGGGGACGTGGGGAACATTCAGTACTTC,CASSQASGDVGNIQYF
13,TRBJ1-5,TRBV20-1,-,-,TGCAGTGCTAGAAATCTTGAAGGGCAGCCCCAGCATTTT,CSARNLEGQPQHF
18,TRBJ1-5,TRBV12-3/TRBV12-4,-,-,TGTGCCAGCAGCCAATCTCGAGGGGGGGGAGTCAGCAATCAGCCCCAGCATTTT,CASSQSRGGGVSNQPQHF
16,TRBJ1-1,TRBV6-1,-,-,TGTGCCAGCAGTGAAGTAGTGAGTCTAACGGGCACTGAAGCTTTCTTT,CASSEVVSLTGTEAFF
14,TRBJ2-7,TRBV4-2,few,-,TGTGCCAGCAGCCAAGAATGGTCCGTCGACGAGCAGTACTTC,CASSQEWSVDEQYF
16,TRBJ2-1,TRBV6-1,few,TRBD2,TGTGCCAGCAGTGCTCGGGGAACTAGCGCCTACAATGAGCAGTTCTTC,CASSARGTSAYNEQFF
19,TRBJ2-2,TRBV4-2,many,TRBD2,TGTGCCAGCAGCCAATTATCACTAGCGGGGGGGCCGGGCACCGGGGAGCTGTTTTTT,CASSQLSLAGGPGTGELFF
14,TRBJ1-1,TRBV29-1,-,TRBD1,TGCAGCGTGGACCGCACAGGGGTTAGGACTGAAGCTTTCTTT,CSVDRTGVRTEAFF
13,TRBJ2-1,TRBV29-1,-,TRBD2,TGCAGCGTTGCCGGGACTAGCGTCGATGAGCAGTTCTTC,CSVAGTSVDEQFF
17,TRBJ2-6,TRBV15,-,TRBD1,TGTGCCACCAGCAGACGGGACAGCGGTTCTGGGGCCAACGTCCTGACTTTC,CATSRRDSGSGANVLTF
13,TRBJ1-1,TRBV5-6,few,-,TGTGCCAGCGCCGCCGCTTCGGTCACTGAAGCTTTCTTT,CASAAASVTEAFF
12,TRBJ2-1,TRBV6-5,-,-,TGTGCCAGCAGTATGAGGGGGGCCGAGCAGTTCTTC,CASSMRGAEQFF
15,TRBJ1-2,TRBV5-1,many,-,TGCGCCAGCAGCTTGGTCGGGGACGGGGTTGGTGGCTACACCTTC,CASSLVGDGVGGYTF
18,TRBJ2-3,TRBV11-2,few,TRBD2,TGTGCCAGCAGCTTAGCCCCTGGACTAGCGGGGGAGGCAGATACGCAGTATTTT,CASSLAPGLAGEADTQYF
14,TRBJ2-3,TRBV14,-,-,TGTGCCAGCAGCCTCGTTCTTATGCCAGATACGCAGTATTTT,CASSLVLMPDTQYF
12,TRBJ2-1,TRBV5-1,many,-,TGCGCCAGCAGCTCGAACTACAATGAGCAGTTCTTC,CASSSNYNEQFF
18,TRBJ2-1,TRBV4-1,few,-,TGCGCCAGCAGCCTGAGAGAGGGGACGGACTTCTCCTACAATGAGCAGTTCTTC,CASSLREGTDFSYNEQFF
14,TRBJ2-5,TRBV6-2/TRBV6-3,few,-,TGTGCCAGCACTTCCTATCCTTTAGGGGAGACCCAGTACTTC,CASTSYPLGETQYF
15,TRBJ2-5,TRBV4-1,few,-,TGCGCCAGCAGCCTCGCGAGTTCGAACCAAGAGACCCAGTACTTC,CASSLASSNQETQYF
16,TRBJ2-2,TRBV29-1,-,TRBD1,TGCAGCGCTGGTCCACCAGGGGGCACTAACACCGGGGAGCTGTTTTTT,CSAGPPGGTNTGELFF
16,TRBJ2-7,TRBV4-3,many,-,TGCGCCAGCAGCCGCGGACACGGGGACCGCTCCTACGAGCAGTACTTC,CASSRGHGDRSYEQYF
17,TRBJ2-1,TRBV5-1,few,-,TGCGCCAGCAGCTTCTCACCCGGGACACGGAAGTACAATGAGCAGTTCTTC,CASSFSPGTRKYNEQFF
15,TRBJ2-3,TRBV20-1,-,TRBD2,TGCAGTGCTAGAGGAACTAGCGGGGTCAGAGATACGCAGTATTTT,CSARGTSGVRDTQYF
15,TRBJ2-5,TRBV7-9,few,-,TGTGCCAGCAGCTCCCAAAGGGGGGCCGGGGAGACCCAGTACTTC,CASSSQRGAGETQYF
17,TRBJ2-2,TRBV4-1,few,TRBD1,TGCGCCAGCAGCCAACCGACCCGACAGGGGGACACCGGGGAGCTGTTTTTT,CASSQPTRQGDTGELFF
14,TRBJ2-3,TRBV10-3,few,TRBD1,TGTGCCGCAGATCCGGGACAGGACACAGATACGCAGTATTTT,CAADPGQDTDTQYF
16,TRBJ1-2,TRBV6-1,-,TRBD1,TGTGCCAGCAGTTACCACTGGGACAGGGAGTTGGGTGGCTACACCTTC,CASSYHWDRELGGYTF
14,TRBJ2-3,TRBV5-1,-,-,TGCGCCAGCAGCTTGTGGGTCGGGGCAGATACGCAGTATTTT,CASSLWVGADTQYF